This TCR beta chain was recovered during a study of CD8+CD57+ T cells in acquired aplastic anemia. Study overall: Across the sorted CD4+ and CD8+ cells, DNA amounts averaged about 3 ug.

This clonotype was observed once. Its antigen remains unidentified. Using genomic DNA as the template, TCR beta VDJ and CDR3 profiling was carried out. Using its own MiXCR run on the reads, TCRdb lists one record per CDR3 protein. The sample contains 95,000 to 150,000 distinct CDR3 sequences, approximately 36% of which appear only once. CDR1 is SGHKS and CDR2 is YYEKEE in the germline V gene (reference sequence). V dropped 1 base and J dropped 2; count of bases not matched to a gene: 2. The CDR3 loop spans 15 amino acids. Regarding the study as a whole: It was found that nearly 30 CD8+ CDR3 sequences were shared between patients and controls.

Patients selected for sequencing had displayed CD8+CD57+ cell expansion by flow cytometry. The patients all had a severe acquired aplastic anemia diagnosis. Sequencing was carried out using sorted CD4+, CD8+, or CD8+CD57+ T cells (not recorded which) from PBMCs. This chain uses TRBV5-5 with TRBJ2-3, with 9 bases that match TRBD2. This TCR derives from a human donor with aplastic anemia. CDR3 in amino acids: CASSLRGGVTDTQYF. In DNA form, the CDR3 reads TGTGCCAGCAGCTTGCGCGGGGGGGTCACAGATACGCAGTATTTT.